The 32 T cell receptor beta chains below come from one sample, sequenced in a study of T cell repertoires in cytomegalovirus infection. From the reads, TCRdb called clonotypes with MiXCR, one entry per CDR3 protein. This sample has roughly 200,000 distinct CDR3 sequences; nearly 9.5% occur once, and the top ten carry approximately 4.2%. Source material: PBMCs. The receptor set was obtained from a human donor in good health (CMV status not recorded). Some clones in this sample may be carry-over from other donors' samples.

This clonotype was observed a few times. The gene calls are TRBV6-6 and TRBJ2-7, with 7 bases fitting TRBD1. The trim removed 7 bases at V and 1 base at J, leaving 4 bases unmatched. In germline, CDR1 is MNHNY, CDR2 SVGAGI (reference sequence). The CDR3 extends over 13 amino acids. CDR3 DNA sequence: TGTGCCAGCAATACGGGACAGTCCTACGAGCAGTACTTC. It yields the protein CASNTGQSYEQYF.

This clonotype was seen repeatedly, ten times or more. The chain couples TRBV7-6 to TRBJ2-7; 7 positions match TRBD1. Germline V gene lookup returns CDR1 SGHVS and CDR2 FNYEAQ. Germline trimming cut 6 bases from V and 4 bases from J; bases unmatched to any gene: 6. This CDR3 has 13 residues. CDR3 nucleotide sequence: TGTGCCAGCAGTAGGACAGGCCCATACGAGCAGTACTTC. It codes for CASSRTGPYEQYF.

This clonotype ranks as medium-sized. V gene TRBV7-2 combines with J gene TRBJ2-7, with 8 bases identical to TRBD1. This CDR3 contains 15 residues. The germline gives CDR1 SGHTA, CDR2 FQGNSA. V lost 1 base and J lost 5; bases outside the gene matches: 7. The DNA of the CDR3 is TGTGCCAGCAGCTTAGTGGCGACAGGGGTCCACGAGCAGTACTTC. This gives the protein CASSLVATGVHEQYF.

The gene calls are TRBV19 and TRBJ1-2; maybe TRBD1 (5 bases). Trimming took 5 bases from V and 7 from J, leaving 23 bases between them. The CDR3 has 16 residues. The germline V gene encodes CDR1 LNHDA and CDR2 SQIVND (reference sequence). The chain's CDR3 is CASSPWTTDQLGGYTF. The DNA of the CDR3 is TGTGCCAGTAGTCCTTGGACAACCGACCAGTTAGGTGGCTACACCTTC. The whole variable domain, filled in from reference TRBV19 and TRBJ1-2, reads DGGITQSPKYLFRKEGQNVTLSCEQNLNHDAMYWYRQDPGQGLRLIYYSQIVNDFQKGDIAEGYSVSREKKESFPLTVTSAQKNPTAFYLCASSPWTTDQLGGYTFGSGTRLTVV.

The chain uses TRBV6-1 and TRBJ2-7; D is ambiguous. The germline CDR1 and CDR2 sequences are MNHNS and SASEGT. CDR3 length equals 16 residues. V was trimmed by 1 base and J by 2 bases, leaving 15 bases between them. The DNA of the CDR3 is TGTGCCAGCAGTGAAGGTTCGTGGGCAGGTACCTACGAGCAGTACTTC. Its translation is CASSEGSWAGTYEQYF.

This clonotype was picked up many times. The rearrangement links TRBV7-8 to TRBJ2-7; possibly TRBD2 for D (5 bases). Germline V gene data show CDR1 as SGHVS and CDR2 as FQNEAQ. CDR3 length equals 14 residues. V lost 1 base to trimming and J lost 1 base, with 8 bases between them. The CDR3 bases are TGTGCCAGCAGCTTAGGCGGGTTGTCCTACGAGCAGTACTTC. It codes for CASSLGGLSYEQYF.

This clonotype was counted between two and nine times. This CDR3 is CSAARDTEAFF. CDR3 in DNA: TGCAGTGCGGCGCGGGACACTGAAGCTTTCTTT. The chain recombines TRBV20-1 with TRBJ1-1; unclear D gene. The germline V gene has CDR1 DFQATT and CDR2 SNEGSKA (reference sequence). V was shortened by 6 bases and J by 3 bases, with 8 bases between the two germline ends. The CDR3 sequence is 11 residues long.

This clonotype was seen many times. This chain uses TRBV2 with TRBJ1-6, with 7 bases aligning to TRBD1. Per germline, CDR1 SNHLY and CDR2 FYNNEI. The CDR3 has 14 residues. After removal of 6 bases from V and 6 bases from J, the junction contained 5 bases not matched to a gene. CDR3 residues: CASRPTGVNSPLHF. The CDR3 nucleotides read TGTGCCAGCAGGCCCACAGGGGTTAATTCACCCCTCCACTTT.

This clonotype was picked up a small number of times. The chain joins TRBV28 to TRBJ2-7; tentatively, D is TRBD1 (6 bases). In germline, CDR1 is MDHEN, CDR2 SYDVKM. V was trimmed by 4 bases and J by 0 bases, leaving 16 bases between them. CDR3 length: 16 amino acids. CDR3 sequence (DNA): TGTGCCAGCAGTTCCATGACAGGAACCCTCTCCTACGAGCAGTACTTC. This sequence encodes CASSSMTGTLSYEQYF.

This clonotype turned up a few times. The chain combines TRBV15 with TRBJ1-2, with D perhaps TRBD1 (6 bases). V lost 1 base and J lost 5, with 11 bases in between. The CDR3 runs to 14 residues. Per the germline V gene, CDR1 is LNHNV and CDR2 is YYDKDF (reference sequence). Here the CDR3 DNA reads TGTGCCACCAGCAGAGCGGCAGGGGATTATGGCTACACCTTC. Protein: CATSRAAGDYGYTF.

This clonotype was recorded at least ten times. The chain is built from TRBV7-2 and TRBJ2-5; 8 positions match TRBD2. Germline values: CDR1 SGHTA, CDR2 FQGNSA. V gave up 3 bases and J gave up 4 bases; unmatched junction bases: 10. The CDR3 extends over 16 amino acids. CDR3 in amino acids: CASSFGSSAGVETQYF. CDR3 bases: TGTGCCAGCAGCTTCGGGTCTTCAGCGGGAGTAGAGACCCAGTACTTC.

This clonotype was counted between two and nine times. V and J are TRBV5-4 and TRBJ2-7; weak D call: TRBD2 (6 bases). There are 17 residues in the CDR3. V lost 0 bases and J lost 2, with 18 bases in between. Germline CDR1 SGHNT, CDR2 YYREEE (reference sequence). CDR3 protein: CASSLEGDGRPAYEQYF. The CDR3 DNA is TGTGCCAGCAGCTTGGAGGGTGACGGGAGACCCGCCTACGAGCAGTACTTC.

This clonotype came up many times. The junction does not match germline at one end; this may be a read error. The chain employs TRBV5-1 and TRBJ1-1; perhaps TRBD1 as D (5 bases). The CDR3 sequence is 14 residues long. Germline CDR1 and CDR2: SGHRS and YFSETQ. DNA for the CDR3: TGTGCCAGCAGCCCCGGGACGGGGAACACTGAAGCTTTCTTT. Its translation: CASSPGTGNTEAFF.

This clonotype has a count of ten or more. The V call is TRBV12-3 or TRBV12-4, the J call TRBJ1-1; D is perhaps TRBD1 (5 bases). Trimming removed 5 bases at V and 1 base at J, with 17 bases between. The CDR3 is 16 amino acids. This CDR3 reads CASSPGPATRNTEAFF. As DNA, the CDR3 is TGTGCCAGCAGTCCAGGGCCAGCGACCAGGAACACTGAAGCTTTCTTT.

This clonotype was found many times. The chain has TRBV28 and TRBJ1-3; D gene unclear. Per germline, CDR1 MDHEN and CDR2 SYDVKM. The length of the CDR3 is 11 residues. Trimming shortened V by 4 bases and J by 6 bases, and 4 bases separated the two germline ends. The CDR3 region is CASSYLNTIYF. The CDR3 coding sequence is TGTGCCAGCAGTTATCTAAACACCATATATTTT.

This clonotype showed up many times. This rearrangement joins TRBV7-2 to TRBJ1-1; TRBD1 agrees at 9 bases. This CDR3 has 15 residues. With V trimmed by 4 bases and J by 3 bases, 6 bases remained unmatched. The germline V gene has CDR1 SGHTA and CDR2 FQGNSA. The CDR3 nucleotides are TGTGCCAGCAGCTCTCTGGGACAGGGTTACACTGAAGCTTTCTTT. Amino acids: CASSSLGQGYTEAFF. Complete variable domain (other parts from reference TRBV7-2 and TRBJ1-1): GAGVSQSPSNKVTEKGKDVELRCDPISGHTALYWYRQSLGQGLEFLIYFQGNSAPDKSGLPSDRFSAERTGGSVSTLTIQRTQQEDSAVYLCASSSLGQGYTEAFFGQGTRLTVV.

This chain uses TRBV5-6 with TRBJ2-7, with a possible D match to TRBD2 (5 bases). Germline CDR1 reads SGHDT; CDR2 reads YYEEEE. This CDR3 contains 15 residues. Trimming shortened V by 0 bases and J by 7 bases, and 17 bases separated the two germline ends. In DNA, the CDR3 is TGTGCCAGCAGCTTGGTAGGCGGGTCGGTCGCGGAGCAGTACTTC. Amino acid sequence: CASSLVGGSVAEQYF.

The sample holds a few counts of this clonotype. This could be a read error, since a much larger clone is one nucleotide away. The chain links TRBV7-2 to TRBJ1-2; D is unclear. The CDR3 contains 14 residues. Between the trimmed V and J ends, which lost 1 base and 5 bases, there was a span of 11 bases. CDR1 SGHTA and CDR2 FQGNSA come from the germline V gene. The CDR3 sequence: CTSSLEMSGYGYTF. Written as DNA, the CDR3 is TGTACCAGCAGCTTAGAAATGTCCGGATATGGCTACACCTTC. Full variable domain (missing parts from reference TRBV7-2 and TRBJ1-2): GAGVSQSPSNKVTEKGKDVELRCDPISGHTALYWYRQSLGQGLEFLIYFQGNSAPDKSGLPSDRFSAERTGGSVSTLTIQRTQQEDSAVYLCTSSLEMSGYGYTFGSGTRLTVV.

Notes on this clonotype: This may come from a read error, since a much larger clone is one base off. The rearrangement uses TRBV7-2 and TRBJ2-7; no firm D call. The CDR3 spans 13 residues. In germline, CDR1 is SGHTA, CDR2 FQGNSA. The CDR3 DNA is TGTGCCAGCAACTTAGTACGGGCCTACGAGCAGTACTTC. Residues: CASNLVRAYEQYF.

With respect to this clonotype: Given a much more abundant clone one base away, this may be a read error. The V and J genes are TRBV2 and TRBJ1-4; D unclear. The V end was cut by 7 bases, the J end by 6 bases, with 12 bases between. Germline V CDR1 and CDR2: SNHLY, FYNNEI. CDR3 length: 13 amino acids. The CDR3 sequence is CASTEYSDEKLFF. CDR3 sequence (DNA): TGTGCCAGCACAGAGTACTCTGATGAAAAACTGTTTTTT.

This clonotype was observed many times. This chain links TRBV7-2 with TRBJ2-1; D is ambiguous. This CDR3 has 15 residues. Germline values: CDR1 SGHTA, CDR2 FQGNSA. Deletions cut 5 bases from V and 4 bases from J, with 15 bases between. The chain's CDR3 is CASSVRPDPYNEQFF. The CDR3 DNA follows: TGTGCCAGCAGCGTTCGACCGGACCCTTACAATGAGCAGTTCTTC.

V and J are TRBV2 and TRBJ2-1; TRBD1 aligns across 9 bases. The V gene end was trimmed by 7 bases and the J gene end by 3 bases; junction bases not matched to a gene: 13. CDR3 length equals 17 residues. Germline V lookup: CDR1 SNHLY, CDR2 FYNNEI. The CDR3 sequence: CASIVQVPGQGYNEQFF. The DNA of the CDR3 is TGTGCCAGCATCGTCCAAGTTCCGGGACAGGGCTACAATGAGCAGTTCTTC.

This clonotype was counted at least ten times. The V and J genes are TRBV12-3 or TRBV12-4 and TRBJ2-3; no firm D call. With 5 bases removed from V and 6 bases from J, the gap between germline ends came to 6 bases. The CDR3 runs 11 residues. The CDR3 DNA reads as TGTGCCAGCAGTCTGAAGGATACGCAGTATTTT. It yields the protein CASSLKDTQYF.

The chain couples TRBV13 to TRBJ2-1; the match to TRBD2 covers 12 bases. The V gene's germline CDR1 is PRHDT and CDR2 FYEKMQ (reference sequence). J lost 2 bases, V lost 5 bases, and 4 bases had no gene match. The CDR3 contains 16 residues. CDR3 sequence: CASSPRTSGTYNEQFF. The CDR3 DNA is TGTGCCAGCAGCCCCCGGACTAGCGGGACCTACAATGAGCAGTTCTTC.

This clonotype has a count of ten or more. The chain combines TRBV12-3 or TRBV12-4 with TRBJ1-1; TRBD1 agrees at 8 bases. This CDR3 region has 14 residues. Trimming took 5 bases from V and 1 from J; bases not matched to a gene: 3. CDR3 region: CASSHRGRNTEAFF. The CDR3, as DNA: TGTGCCAGCAGTCACAGGGGGAGGAACACTGAAGCTTTCTTT.

The chain's CDR3 is CASNPDPGATSYEQYF. The CDR3 DNA is TGTGCCAGCAACCCAGATCCAGGGGCCACCTCCTACGAGCAGTACTTC. This chain joins TRBV5-4 and TRBJ2-7; tentatively, D is TRBD1 (6 bases). Trimming cost V 6 bases and J 0 bases, with 19 bases left between them. Germline V gene data show CDR1 as SGHNT and CDR2 as YYREEE (reference sequence). This CDR3 region has 16 residues.

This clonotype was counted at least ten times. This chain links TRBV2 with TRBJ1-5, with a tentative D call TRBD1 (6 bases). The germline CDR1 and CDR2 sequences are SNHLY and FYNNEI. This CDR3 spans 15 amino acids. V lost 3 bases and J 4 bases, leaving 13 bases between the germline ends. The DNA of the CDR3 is TGTGCCAGCAGTGATTCGTGGGGGGCGAATCAGCCCCAGCATTTT. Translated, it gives CASSDSWGANQPQHF.

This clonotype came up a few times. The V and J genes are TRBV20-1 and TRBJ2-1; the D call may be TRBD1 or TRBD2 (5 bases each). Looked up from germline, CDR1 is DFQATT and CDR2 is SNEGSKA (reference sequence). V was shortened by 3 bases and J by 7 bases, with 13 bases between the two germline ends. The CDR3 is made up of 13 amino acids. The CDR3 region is CSASRGGVNEQFF. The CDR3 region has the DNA TGCAGTGCTAGTCGTGGGGGTGTGAATGAGCAGTTCTTC.

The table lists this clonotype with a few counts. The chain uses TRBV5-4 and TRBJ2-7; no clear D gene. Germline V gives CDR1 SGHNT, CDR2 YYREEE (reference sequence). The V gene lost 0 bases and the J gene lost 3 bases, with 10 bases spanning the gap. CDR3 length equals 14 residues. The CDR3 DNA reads TGTGCCAGCAGCTTGGAGGGTGGCTTCTACGAGCAGTACTTC. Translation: CASSLEGGFYEQYF.

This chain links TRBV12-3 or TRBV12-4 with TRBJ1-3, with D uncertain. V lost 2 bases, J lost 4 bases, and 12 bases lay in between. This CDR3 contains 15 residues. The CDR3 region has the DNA TGTGCCAGCAGTTTACGGGAGGACCTGGGAAACACCATATATTTT. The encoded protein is CASSLREDLGNTIYF.

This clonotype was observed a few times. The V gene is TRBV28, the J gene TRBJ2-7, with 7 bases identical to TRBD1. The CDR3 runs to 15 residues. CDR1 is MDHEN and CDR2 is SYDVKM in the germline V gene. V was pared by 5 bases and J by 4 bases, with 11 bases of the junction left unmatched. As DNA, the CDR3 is TGTGCCAGCAGTCTCGCTCAGGGGGTTGGTTACGAGCAGTACTTC. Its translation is CASSLAQGVGYEQYF.

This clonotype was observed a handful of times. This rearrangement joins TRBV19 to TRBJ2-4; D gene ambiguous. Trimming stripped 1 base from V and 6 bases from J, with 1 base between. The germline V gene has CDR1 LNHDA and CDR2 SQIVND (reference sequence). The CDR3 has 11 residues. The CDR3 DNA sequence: TGTGCCAGTAGTATAGGAAACATTCAGTACTTC. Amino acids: CASSIGNIQYF.